Listed below are T cell receptor beta chains from one sample, sequenced in a study of blood T cell repertoires in COVID-19. Clones were sequenced by immunoSEQ multiplex PCR, and TCRdb holds only the in-frame ones, with some missing. The sample lists around 430,000 clones; approximately 88% were seen once. Sequences were obtained from peripheral blood. The receptors stem from a woman aged 50 to 65 with COVID-19, enrolled during active disease. CDR3s include the opening cysteine and the closing phenylalanine or tryptophan. Fields, in order: D gene, V gene, J gene, clone size, CDR3 DNA, CDR3 protein. A D gene is named only where the DNA matches it firmly. Some rows mark clone size as missing; the rest say once, few, many or name a class of expanded clone.

D gene: .
V gene: TRBV5-1
J gene: TRBJ2-7
clone size: .
CDR3 DNA: TGCGCCAGCAGCGGCACAGGGTTCGAGCAGTACTTC
CDR3 protein: CASSGTGFEQYF

D gene: .
V gene: TRBV9
J gene: TRBJ1-2
clone size: .
CDR3 DNA: TGTGCCAGCAGCGCCCAGGCCTATGGCTACACCTTC
CDR3 protein: CASSAQAYGYTF

D gene: .
V gene: TRBV11-2
J gene: TRBJ2-5
clone size: .
CDR3 DNA: TGTGCCGGCAGCTTGGGCAGGGAAGAGACCCAGTACTTC
CDR3 protein: CAGSLGREETQYF

D gene: TRBD2
V gene: TRBV24-1
J gene: TRBJ2-3
clone size: .
CDR3 DNA: TGTGCCACCAGTGACAGGGGGATCCTAGCGGGGGATACGCAGTATTTT
CDR3 protein: CATSDRGILAGDTQYF

D gene: .
V gene: TRBV19
J gene: TRBJ2-3
clone size: .
CDR3 DNA: TGTGCCAGTAGTAGTCGAGATACGCAGTATTTT
CDR3 protein: CASSSRDTQYF

D gene: .
V gene: TRBV19
J gene: TRBJ2-1
clone size: .
CDR3 DNA: TGTGCCAGTAGATTACGAGAGGCCGGCTACTACAATGAGCAGTTCTTC
CDR3 protein: CASRLREAGYYNEQFF

D gene: TRBD2
V gene: TRBV6-5
J gene: TRBJ2-5
clone size: .
CDR3 DNA: TGTGCCAGCAGCCCCCGGGGGGGGGCGGGGGAGACCCAGTACTTC
CDR3 protein: CASSPRGGAGETQYF

D gene: .
V gene: TRBV2
J gene: TRBJ1-5
clone size: .
CDR3 DNA: TGTGCCAGCGAGGACCGACAGTCCCTAGGTCAGCCCCAGCATTTT
CDR3 protein: CASEDRQSLGQPQHF

D gene: TRBD1
V gene: TRBV5-5
J gene: TRBJ1-1
clone size: .
CDR3 DNA: TGTGCCAGCAGCCCGGGATGGACAGGGATTGGAACTGAAGCTTTCTTT
CDR3 protein: CASSPGWTGIGTEAFF

D gene: TRBD1
V gene: TRBV6-1
J gene: TRBJ1-1
clone size: .
CDR3 DNA: TGTGCCAGCAGCGACAGGGGGCTGAACACTGAAGCTTTCTTT
CDR3 protein: CASSDRGLNTEAFF

D gene: .
V gene: TRBV7-2
J gene: TRBJ1-2
clone size: .
CDR3 DNA: TGTGCCAGCAGCTTCGGGGGGCTGGACTATGGCTACACCTTC
CDR3 protein: CASSFGGLDYGYTF

D gene: .
V gene: TRBV7-9
J gene: TRBJ2-1
clone size: .
CDR3 DNA: TGTGCCAGCAGCTCAGTGGAGGAGCAGTTCTTC
CDR3 protein: CASSSVEEQFF

D gene: .
V gene: TRBV27
J gene: TRBJ1-2
clone size: .
CDR3 DNA: TGTGCCAGCAGTCCAGCGGGGGGCGTCTATGGCTACACCTTC
CDR3 protein: CASSPAGGVYGYTF

D gene: .
V gene: TRBV28
J gene: TRBJ1-4
clone size: few
CDR3 DNA: TGTGCCAGCAGCCCGGTCCCAGGGAGGCCTAATGAAAAACTGTTTTTT
CDR3 protein: CASSPVPGRPNEKLFF

D gene: .
V gene: TRBV28
J gene: TRBJ1-3
clone size: .
CDR3 DNA: TGTGCCAGCAGTTTAACAGGCATTGGAAACACCATATATTTT
CDR3 protein: CASSLTGIGNTIYF

D gene: .
V gene: TRBV19
J gene: TRBJ1-2
clone size: .
CDR3 DNA: TGTGCCAGTAGTATGAGACAGCTATATGGCTACACCTTC
CDR3 protein: CASSMRQLYGYTF

D gene: .
V gene: TRBV4-2
J gene: TRBJ1-2
clone size: few
CDR3 DNA: TGTGCCAGCAGCCAAGTGGGGGGAAACTATGGCTACACCTTC
CDR3 protein: CASSQVGGNYGYTF

D gene: TRBD1
V gene: TRBV24-1
J gene: TRBJ1-5
clone size: .
CDR3 DNA: TGTGCCACCAGTGATCTGACAGGGTGTACTACCAATCAGCCCCAGCATTTT
CDR3 protein: CATSDLTGCTTNQPQHF

D gene: .
V gene: TRBV24-1
J gene: TRBJ1-5
clone size: .
CDR3 DNA: TGTGCCACCAGTGGAGGGGCGGGGGTACACAATCAGCCCCAGCATTTT
CDR3 protein: CATSGGAGVHNQPQHF

D gene: TRBD1
V gene: TRBV5-4
J gene: TRBJ1-6
clone size: few
CDR3 DNA: TGTGCCAGCAGCTTGGACAGGGGAAATAATTCACCCCTCCACTTT
CDR3 protein: CASSLDRGNNSPLHF

D gene: TRBD2
V gene: TRBV4-2
J gene: TRBJ2-2
clone size: .
CDR3 DNA: TGTGCCAGCAGCGCGGGGGGCCGCACCGGGGAGCTGTTTTTT
CDR3 protein: CASSAGGRTGELFF

D gene: .
V gene: TRBV27
J gene: TRBJ1-2
clone size: .
CDR3 DNA: TGTGCCAGCAGTTTAGCAGGGTCAGGGCAGGGCTACACCTTC
CDR3 protein: CASSLAGSGQGYTF

D gene: TRBD1
V gene: TRBV30
J gene: TRBJ1-1
clone size: once
CDR3 DNA: TGTGCCTGGAGTAATCAGGGGGCGTCTGAAGCTTTCTTT
CDR3 protein: CAWSNQGASEAFF

D gene: .
V gene: TRBV19
J gene: TRBJ1-1
clone size: few
CDR3 DNA: TGTGCCAGTAGTATGGGACATCCGAACACTGAAGCTTTCTTT
CDR3 protein: CASSMGHPNTEAFF

D gene: .
V gene: TRBV6-5
J gene: TRBJ1-2
clone size: once
CDR3 DNA: TGTGCCAGCAGTTACGGCGAGGTTTATGGCTACACCTTC
CDR3 protein: CASSYGEVYGYTF

D gene: .
V gene: TRBV7-6
J gene: TRBJ1-5
clone size: .
CDR3 DNA: TGTGCCAGCAGCTTAGCGTCGGGGGGCAATCAGCCCCAGCATTTT
CDR3 protein: CASSLASGGNQPQHF

D gene: .
V gene: TRBV9
J gene: TRBJ1-1
clone size: once
CDR3 DNA: TGTGCCAGCAGCGTAGGACAGGAGTTTCTGAATGGGGGCTTT
CDR3 protein: CASSVGQEFLNGGF

D gene: .
V gene: TRBV6-1
J gene: TRBJ1-5
clone size: .
CDR3 DNA: TGTGCCAGCAGTGAAAGGGGACAGCCCCAGCATTTT
CDR3 protein: CASSERGQPQHF

D gene: TRBD1
V gene: TRBV28
J gene: TRBJ1-2
clone size: .
CDR3 DNA: TGTGCCAGCAGTATCCGGACAGGGGGCGGTGGCTACACCTTC
CDR3 protein: CASSIRTGGGGYTF

D gene: .
V gene: TRBV19
J gene: TRBJ1-5
clone size: once
CDR3 DNA: TGTGCCAGTAGTATAGTGGCGGTCAGCCAGCCCCAGCATTTT
CDR3 protein: CASSIVAVSQPQHF

D gene: TRBD2
V gene: TRBV7-8
J gene: TRBJ2-5
clone size: .
CDR3 DNA: TGTGCCAGCAGCGTTCTAGGGACTACGGAGACCCAGTACTTC
CDR3 protein: CASSVLGTTETQYF

D gene: .
V gene: TRBV21-1
J gene: TRBJ1-2
clone size: .
CDR3 DNA: TGTGCCAGCAGTCCTGACCCGGGGAGGCTCTTGTACTATGGCTACACCTTC
CDR3 protein: CASSPDPGRLLYYGYTF

D gene: TRBD1
V gene: TRBV30
J gene: TRBJ1-2
clone size: .
CDR3 DNA: TGTGCTTCGAATCCGACAGGGGACCTCTATGGCTACACCTTC
CDR3 protein: CASNPTGDLYGYTF

D gene: .
V gene: TRBV5-6
J gene: TRBJ2-7
clone size: once
CDR3 DNA: TGTGCCAGCCTTAATTGGTGGGCCAGGGCGTACTACGAGCAGTACTTC
CDR3 protein: CASLNWWARAYYEQYF

D gene: .
V gene: TRBV2
J gene: TRBJ1-6
clone size: .
CDR3 DNA: TGTGCCAGCACGCAGTTCTATAATTCACCCCTCCACTTT
CDR3 protein: CASTQFYNSPLHF

D gene: .
V gene: TRBV7-8
J gene: TRBJ1-1
clone size: .
CDR3 DNA: TGTGCCAGCAGCTTAGCCCGGAGGGGGAGGGGGACTGAAGCTTTCTTT
CDR3 protein: CASSLARRGRGTEAFF

D gene: .
V gene: TRBV11-2
J gene: TRBJ1-1
clone size: few
CDR3 DNA: TGTGCCAGCAGGGGAGTGCCGGGCACTGAAGCTTTCTTT
CDR3 protein: CASRGVPGTEAFF